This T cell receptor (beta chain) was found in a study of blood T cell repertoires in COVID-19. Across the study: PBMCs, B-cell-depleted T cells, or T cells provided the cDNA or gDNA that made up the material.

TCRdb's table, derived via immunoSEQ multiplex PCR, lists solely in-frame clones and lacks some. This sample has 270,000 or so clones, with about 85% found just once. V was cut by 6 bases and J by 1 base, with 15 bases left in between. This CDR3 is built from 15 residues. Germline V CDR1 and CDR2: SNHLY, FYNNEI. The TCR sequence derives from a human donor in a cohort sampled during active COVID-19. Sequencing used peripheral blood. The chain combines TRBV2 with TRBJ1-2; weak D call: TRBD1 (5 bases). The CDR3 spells CASRDDRAFNYGYTF. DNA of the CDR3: TGTGCCAGCAGGGATGACAGAGCCTTTAACTATGGCTACACCTTC.